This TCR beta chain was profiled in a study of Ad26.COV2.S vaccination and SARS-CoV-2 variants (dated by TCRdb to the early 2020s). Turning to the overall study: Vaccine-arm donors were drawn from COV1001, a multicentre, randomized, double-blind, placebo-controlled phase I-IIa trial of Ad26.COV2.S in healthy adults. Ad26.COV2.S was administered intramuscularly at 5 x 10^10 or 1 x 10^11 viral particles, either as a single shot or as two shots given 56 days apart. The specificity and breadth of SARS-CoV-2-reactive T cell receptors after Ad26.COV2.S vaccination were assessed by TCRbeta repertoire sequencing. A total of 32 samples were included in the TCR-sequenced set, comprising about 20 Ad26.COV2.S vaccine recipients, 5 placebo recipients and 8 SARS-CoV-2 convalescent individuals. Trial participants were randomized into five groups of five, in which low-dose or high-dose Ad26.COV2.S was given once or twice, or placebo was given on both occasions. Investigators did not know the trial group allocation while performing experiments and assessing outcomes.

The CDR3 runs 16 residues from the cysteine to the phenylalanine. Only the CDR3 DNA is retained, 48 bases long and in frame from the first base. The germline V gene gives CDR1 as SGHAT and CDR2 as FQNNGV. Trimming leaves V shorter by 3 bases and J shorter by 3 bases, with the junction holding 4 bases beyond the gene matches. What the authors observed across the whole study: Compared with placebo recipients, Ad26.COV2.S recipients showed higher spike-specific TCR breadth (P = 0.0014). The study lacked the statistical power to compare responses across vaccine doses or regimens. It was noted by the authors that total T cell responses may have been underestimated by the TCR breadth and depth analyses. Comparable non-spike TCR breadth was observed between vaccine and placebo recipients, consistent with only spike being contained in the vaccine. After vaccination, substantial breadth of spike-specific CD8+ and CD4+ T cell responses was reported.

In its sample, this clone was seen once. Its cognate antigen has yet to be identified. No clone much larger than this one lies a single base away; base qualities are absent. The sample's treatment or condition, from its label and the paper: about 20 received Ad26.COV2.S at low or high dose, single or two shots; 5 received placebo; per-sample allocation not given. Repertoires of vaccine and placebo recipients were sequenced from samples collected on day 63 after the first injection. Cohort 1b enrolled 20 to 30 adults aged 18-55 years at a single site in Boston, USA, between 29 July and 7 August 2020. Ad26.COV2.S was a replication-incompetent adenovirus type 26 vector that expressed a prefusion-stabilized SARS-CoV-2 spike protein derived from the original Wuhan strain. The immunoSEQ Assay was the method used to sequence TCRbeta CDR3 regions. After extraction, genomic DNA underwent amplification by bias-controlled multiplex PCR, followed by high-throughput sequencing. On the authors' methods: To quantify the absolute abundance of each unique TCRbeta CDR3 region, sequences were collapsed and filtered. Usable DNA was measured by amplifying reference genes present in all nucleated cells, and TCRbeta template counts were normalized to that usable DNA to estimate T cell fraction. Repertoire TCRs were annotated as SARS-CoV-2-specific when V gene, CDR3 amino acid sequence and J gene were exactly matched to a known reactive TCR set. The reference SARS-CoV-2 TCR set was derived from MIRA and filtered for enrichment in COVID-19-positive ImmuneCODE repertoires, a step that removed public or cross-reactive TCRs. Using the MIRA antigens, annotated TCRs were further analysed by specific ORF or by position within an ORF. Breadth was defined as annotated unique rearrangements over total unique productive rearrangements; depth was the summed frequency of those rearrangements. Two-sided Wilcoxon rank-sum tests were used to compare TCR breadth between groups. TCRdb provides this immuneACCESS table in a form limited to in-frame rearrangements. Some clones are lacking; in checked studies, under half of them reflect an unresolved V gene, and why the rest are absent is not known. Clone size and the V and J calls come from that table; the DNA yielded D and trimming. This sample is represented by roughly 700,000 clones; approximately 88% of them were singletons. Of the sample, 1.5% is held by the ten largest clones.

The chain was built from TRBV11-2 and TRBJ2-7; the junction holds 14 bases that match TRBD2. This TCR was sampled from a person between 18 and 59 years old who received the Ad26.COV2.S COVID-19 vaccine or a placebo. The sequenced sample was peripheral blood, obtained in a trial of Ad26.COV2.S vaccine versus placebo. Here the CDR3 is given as CASSFPGTSGSYEQYF. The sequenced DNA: TGTGCCAGCAGCTTTCCCGGGACTAGCGGGAGCTACGAGCAGTACTTC.